This passage covers 7 T cell receptor beta chains from one sample sequenced in a study of early T cells in non-severe SARS-CoV-2 infection. TCRdb reanalysed the 5' RACE reads using MiXCR and keeps one entry per CDR3 protein. This repertoire shows some 80,000 distinct CDR3 sequences, 12% found once; its top ten account for around 16%. The sequencing here drew on whole blood, taken at baseline. Receptors originate from an adult who was a healthcare worker with PCR-confirmed SARS-CoV-2 infection or an uninfected control (not recorded which). The donor label of this sample is uncertain.

The chain carries TRBV4-2 and TRBJ1-1; possibly TRBD1 for D (5 bases). CDR3 length: 16 amino acids. Germline CDR1 reads LGHNA; CDR2 reads YNFKEQ. V was cut by 3 bases and J by 0 bases, with 14 bases left in between. The CDR3 protein is CASSHPPRGMNTEAFF. CDR3 DNA sequence: TGTGCCAGCAGCCATCCCCCCCGGGGGATGAACACTGAAGCTTTCTTT.

This clonotype has at least ten counts. The chain is built from TRBV7-6 and TRBJ1-4, with D possibly being TRBD1 (5 bases). The CDR3 sequence is 16 residues long. Germline CDR1 and CDR2: SGHVS and FNYEAQ. Trimming shortened V by 5 bases and J by 8 bases, and 21 bases separated the two germline ends. CDR3 loop: CASSLESRVRGEKLFF. The CDR3 nucleotides are TGTGCCAGCAGCCTGGAGAGCAGGGTGAGAGGGGAAAAACTGTTTTTT.

This clonotype was seen only a few times. V is TRBV10-1 and J is TRBJ1-1; D remains unclear. The CDR3 runs to 13 residues. Germline loops: CDR1 WNHNN, CDR2 SYGVQD (reference sequence). Trimming took 10 bases from V and 0 from J, leaving 12 bases between them. The CDR3 DNA reads as TGCGCCACCTCGTGGGAAGTGAACACTGAAGCTTTCTTT. Protein sequence: CATSWEVNTEAFF.

This clonotype appeared many times. The J gene is TRBJ2-3, the V gene TRBV4-1; 7 bases are shared with TRBD2. V was pared by 0 bases and J by 3 bases, with 6 bases of the junction left unmatched. The V gene's germline CDR1 is MGHRA and CDR2 YSYEKL. The CDR3 is 16 amino acids. The CDR3 bases are TGCGCCAGCAGCCAAGAGAGACAGCGGGGAACAGATACGCAGTATTTT. Protein sequence: CASSQERQRGTDTQYF.

This clonotype was counted between two and nine times. This chain connects TRBV5-1 to TRBJ2-7; tentative D call: TRBD1 (6 bases). The CDR3 contains 14 residues. CDR1 is SGHRS and CDR2 is YFSETQ in the germline V gene. Trimming stripped 4 bases from V and 4 bases from J, with 15 bases between. CDR3 sequence: CASSPGHPSYEQYF. The CDR3 nucleotides are TGCGCCAGCAGCCCGGGACATCCCTCTTACGAGCAGTACTTC.

The CDR3 DNA sequence: TGCAGTGCTCCCGACAGCTCTGGGGCCAACGTCCTGACTTTC. It specifies CSAPDSSGANVLTF. The rearrangement joins TRBV20-1 to TRBJ2-6; tentatively, D is TRBD1 (5 bases). The CDR3 loop spans 14 amino acids. From germline, CDR1 is DFQATT and CDR2 SNEGSKA (reference sequence). V was trimmed by 5 bases and J by 0 bases, leaving 8 bases between them.

This clonotype was recorded a few times. The V and J genes are TRBV12-3 or TRBV12-4 and TRBJ1-2, with 7 bases matching TRBD1. The CDR3 consists of 14 residues. V dropped 6 bases and J dropped 7; count of bases not matched to a gene: 11. CDR3 loop: CASSVNRGGSGYTF. Written as DNA, the CDR3 is TGTGCCAGCAGCGTAAACAGGGGAGGATCTGGCTACACCTTC.